This T cell receptor (beta chain) was recovered during a study of PD-L1 blockade in urothelial cancer. Clones were sequenced by immunoSEQ multiplex PCR, and TCRdb holds only the in-frame ones, with some missing. The sample lists about 74,000 clones, 75% to 90% seen once, with more than 3.5% in the top ten. The sample's time point: pretreatment peripheral blood. Sample numbers ranged from 1 to 8 per patient, encompassing pretreatment and on-treatment collections. CDR3 size: 16 residues. From germline, CDR1 is SGHRS and CDR2 YFSETQ. Trimming cost V 0 bases and J 1 base; bases outside gene matches: 3. This TCR derives from an older man with urothelial cancer. This specimen was PBMCs, taken around atezolizumab (anti-PD-L1) treatment. This chain uses TRBV5-1 with TRBJ2-1, with 8 nucleotides matching TRBD1. The CDR3 region has the DNA TGCGCCAGCAGCTTGGAGGGACAGGTTTCCTACAATGAGCAGTTCTTC. Translation: CASSLEGQVSYNEQFF.